This T cell receptor beta chain was captured in a study of cytomegalovirus exposure and HLA in healthy donors. Study-wide context: In a previous analysis, more than 90 million unique TCR beta sequences were found from about 190 million T cells.

Use of 60 Vbeta and 13 Jbeta primers characterized the PCR. Sequencing used immunoSEQ multiplex PCR; TCRdb keeps in-frame clones, though not all of them. The data hold approximately 160,000 clones, with about 76% observed a single time. This clone was seen only a few times. Its antigen is not identified. Findings and caveats of the study: Follow-up analysis later connected one missense variant in DCLRE1C with trimming of TCR beta V- and J-genes. Accurate HLA-A and HLA-B prediction from TCR beta sequences was reported for most subjects. Segments of the TCR beta V type were, in most cases, productive about 87% or about 30% of the time in an earlier analysis.

Germline CDR1 SGHNT, CDR2 YYREEE (reference sequence). The CDR3 is made up of 13 amino acids. Trimming removed 4 bases from V and 5 bases from J, with 12 bases in between. This TCR was sampled from a male donor in good health and CMV-seropositive. V gene TRBV5-4 combines with J gene TRBJ1-1, with a possible D match to TRBD1 (6 bases). What was sequenced was PBMCs. Here the CDR3 reads CASSNRVGTEAFF. In nucleotides, the CDR3 is TGTGCCAGCAGCAACAGGGTAGGGACTGAAGCTTTCTTT.